The TCR beta chain described here comes from a study of shared clonotypes between healthy human individuals. The assay was immunoSEQ multiplex PCR, and TCRdb's table has in-frame clones only and misses some. The profile covers nearly 750,000 clones, with 72% appearing a single time and more than 1.5% taken by the ten largest. CDR3 length: 19 residues. Germline-derived CDR1 and CDR2 are SGHRS and YFSETQ. V gave up 4 bases and J gave up 3 bases; unmatched junction bases: 22. This clonotype originated in a woman aged 25 to 39 in good health. This chain uses TRBV5-1 with TRBJ2-7; 7 nucleotides match TRBD1. Material: memory CD4+ T cells sorted from blood. Subset: CD45RA-negative fraction. The CDR3 coding sequence is TGCGCCAGCAGCCTGGGATGGGACAGAACAAGACCTGGGAGCTACGAGCAGTACTTC. Protein: CASSLGWDRTRPGSYEQYF.